A single sample is the source of the 4 T cell receptor beta chains below, sequenced in a study of shared clonotypes between healthy human individuals. Some clones are missing from TCRdb's copy, which holds only in-frame ones; the method was immunoSEQ multiplex PCR. This table has 640,000 or so clones, 72% appearing once. The sample taken for sequencing was memory CD4+ T cells sorted from blood. This sample's subset: CD45RA-negative fraction. The receptors originated from a woman in her 30s in good health.

This chain links TRBV15 with TRBJ2-7; TRBD1 aligns across 10 bases. The CDR3 runs to 15 residues. V lost 4 bases and J lost 3; bases outside the gene matches: 6. From germline, CDR1 is LNHNV and CDR2 YYDKDF (reference sequence). CDR3 region: CATSIRQGADYEQYF. For the CDR3, the DNA is TGTGCCACCAGCATAAGACAGGGGGCCGACTACGAGCAGTACTTC.

With regard to this clone: Other DNA variants within this sample encode the same CDR3. The chain has TRBV5-1 and TRBJ2-3; no clear D. This CDR3 has 14 residues. Germline V gene data show CDR1 as SGHRS and CDR2 as YFSETQ. V dropped 0 bases and J dropped 3 bases, with 8 bases sitting between them. CDR3 loop: CASSLAAETDTQYF. The CDR3 DNA follows: TGCGCCAGCAGCTTGGCTGCCGAGACAGATACGCAGTATTTT.

This clone has a count of ten or more. The chain recombines TRBV7-9 with TRBJ1-5, with D unclear. This CDR3 contains 15 residues. Germline V gene data show CDR1 as SEHNR and CDR2 as FQNEAQ (reference sequence). Trimming removed 3 bases at V and 0 bases at J, with 9 bases between. The CDR3 sequence: CASSLSGDSNQPQHF. The CDR3 region has the DNA TGTGCCAGCAGCTTGTCAGGCGATAGCAATCAGCCCCAGCATTTT.

The chain combines TRBV7-9 with TRBJ2-2; 12 nucleotides agree with TRBD2. This CDR3 region has 16 residues. Germline assignment: CDR1 SEHNR and CDR2 FQNEAQ (reference sequence). Unmatched junction bases numbered 8, after V lost 10 bases and J lost 2 bases. The CDR3 DNA sequence: TGTGCCATCAAGACTAGCGGGAGCATCAACACCGGGGAGCTGTTTTTT. Its translation is CAIKTSGSINTGELFF.